The clone carrying this T cell receptor beta chain was picked up a small number of times. Its antigen is not known. This sample is part of a study of identical twins. This CDR3 region has 15 residues. V gave up 5 bases and J gave up 0 bases, with 14 bases separating them. The germline V gene has CDR1 MNHNS and CDR2 SASEGT. TCRdb re-called the 5' RACE reads with MiXCR, one entry per CDR3 protein. The sample shows 500,000 to 700,000 distinct CDR3 sequences, just over 7% of them seen only once. Broader study findings: With beta out-of-frame sequences, excess sharing by twins was weaker.

These data were also filed under a second study, of yellow fever vaccine responses in identical twins.

Sequences were obtained from PBMCs. This rearrangement joins TRBV6-1 to TRBJ2-7, with TRBD1 as a possible D gene (5 bases). The sequence was collected from a young woman in good health. CDR3 in DNA: TGTGCCAGCAGTCAGGGATCGATAAGCTCCTACGAGCAGTACTTC. It yields the protein CASSQGSISSYEQYF.